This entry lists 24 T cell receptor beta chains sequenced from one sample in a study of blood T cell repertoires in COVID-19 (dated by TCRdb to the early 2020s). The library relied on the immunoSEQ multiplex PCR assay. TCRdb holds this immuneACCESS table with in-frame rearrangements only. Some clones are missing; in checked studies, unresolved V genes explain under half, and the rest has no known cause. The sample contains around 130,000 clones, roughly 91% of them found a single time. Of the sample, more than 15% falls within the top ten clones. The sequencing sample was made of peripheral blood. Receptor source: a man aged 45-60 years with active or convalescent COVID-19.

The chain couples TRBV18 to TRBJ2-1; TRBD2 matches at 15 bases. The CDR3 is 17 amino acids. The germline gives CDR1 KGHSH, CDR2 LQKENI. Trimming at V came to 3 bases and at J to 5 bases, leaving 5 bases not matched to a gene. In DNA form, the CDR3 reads TGTGCCAGCTCACCCGGACTAGCGGGAGGGAAGAACAATGAGCAGTTCTTC. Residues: CASSPGLAGGKNNEQFF.

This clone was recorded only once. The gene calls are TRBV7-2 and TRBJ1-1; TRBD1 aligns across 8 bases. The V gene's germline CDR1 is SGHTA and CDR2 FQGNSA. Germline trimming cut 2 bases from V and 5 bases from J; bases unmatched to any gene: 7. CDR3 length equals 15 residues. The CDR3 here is CASSLQGARGTEAFF. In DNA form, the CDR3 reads TGTGCCAGCAGCTTACAGGGGGCGCGAGGTACTGAAGCTTTCTTT.

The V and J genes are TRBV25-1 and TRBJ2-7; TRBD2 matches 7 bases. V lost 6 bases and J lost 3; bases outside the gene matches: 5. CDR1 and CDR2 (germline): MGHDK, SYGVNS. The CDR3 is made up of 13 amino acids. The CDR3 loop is CASSRDYNYEQYF. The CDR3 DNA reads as TGTGCCAGCAGCCGGGACTACAACTACGAGCAGTACTTC.

CDR3 amino acids: CASSSASGGTSPLHF. For the CDR3, the DNA is TGTGCCAGCAGTTCCGCGTCGGGGGGAACTTCACCCCTCCACTTT. The rearrangement links TRBV6-2 or TRBV6-3 to TRBJ1-6, with D perhaps TRBD1 (5 bases). CDR3 length equals 15 residues. Germline V gene sequence: CDR1 MNHEY, CDR2 SVGEGT. Trimming took off 4 bases at V and 9 bases at J, with 16 bases between the two ends.

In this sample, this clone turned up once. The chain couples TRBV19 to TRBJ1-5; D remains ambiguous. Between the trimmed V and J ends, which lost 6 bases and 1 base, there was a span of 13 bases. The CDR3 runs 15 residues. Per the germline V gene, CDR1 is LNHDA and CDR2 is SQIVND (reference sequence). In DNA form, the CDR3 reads TGTGCCAGTAGCCCCGCCACAGAGAGCAATCAGCCCCAGCATTTT. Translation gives CASSPATESNQPQHF.

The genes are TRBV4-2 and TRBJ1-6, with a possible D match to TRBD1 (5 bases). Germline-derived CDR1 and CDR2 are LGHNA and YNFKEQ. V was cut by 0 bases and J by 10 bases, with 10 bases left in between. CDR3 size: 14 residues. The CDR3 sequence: CASSQDSGFSPLHF. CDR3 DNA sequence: TGTGCCAGCAGCCAAGATTCAGGGTTCTCACCCCTCCACTTT.

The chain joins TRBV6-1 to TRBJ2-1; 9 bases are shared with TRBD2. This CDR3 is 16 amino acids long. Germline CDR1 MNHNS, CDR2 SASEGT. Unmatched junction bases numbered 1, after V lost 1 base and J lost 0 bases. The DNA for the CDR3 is TGTGCCAGCAGTGAAGAAGCGGGGGGCTCCTACAATGAGCAGTTCTTC. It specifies CASSEEAGGSYNEQFF.

In DNA form, the CDR3 reads TGTGCCATCAGGGCGAACACTGAAGCTTTCTTT. Its protein product is CAIRANTEAFF. V and J are TRBV10-3 and TRBJ1-1; D remains unclear. From germline, CDR1 is ENHRY and CDR2 SYGVKD. This CDR3 comprises 11 residues. V lost 6 bases to trimming and J lost 1 base, with 3 bases between them.

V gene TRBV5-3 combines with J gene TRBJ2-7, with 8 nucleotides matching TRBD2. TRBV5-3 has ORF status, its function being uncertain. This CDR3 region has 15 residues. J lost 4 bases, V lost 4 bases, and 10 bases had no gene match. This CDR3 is CARSESGSRLYEQYF. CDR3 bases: TGTGCCAGAAGCGAAAGCGGGAGTCGATTATACGAGCAGTACTTC.

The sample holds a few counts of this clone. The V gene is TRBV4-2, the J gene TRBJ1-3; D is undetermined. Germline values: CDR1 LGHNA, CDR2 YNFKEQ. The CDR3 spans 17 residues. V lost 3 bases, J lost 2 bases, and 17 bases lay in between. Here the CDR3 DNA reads TGTGCCAGCAGCCAGGTCCCGGTGCGGGAGCCTGGAAACACCATATATTTT. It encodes CASSQVPVREPGNTIYF.

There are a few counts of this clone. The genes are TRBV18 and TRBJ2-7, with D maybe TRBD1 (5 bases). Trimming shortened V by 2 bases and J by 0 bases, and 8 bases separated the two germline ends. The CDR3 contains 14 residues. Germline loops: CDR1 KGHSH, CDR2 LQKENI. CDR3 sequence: CASSPIGVSYEQYF. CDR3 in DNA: TGTGCCAGCTCACCAATAGGGGTCTCCTACGAGCAGTACTTC. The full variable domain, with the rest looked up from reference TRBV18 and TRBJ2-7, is NAGVMQNPRHLVRRRGQEARLRCSPMKGHSHVYWYRQLPEEGLKFMVYLQKENIIDESGMPKERFSAEFPKEGPSILRIQQVVRGDSAAYFCASSPIGVSYEQYFGPGTRLTVT.

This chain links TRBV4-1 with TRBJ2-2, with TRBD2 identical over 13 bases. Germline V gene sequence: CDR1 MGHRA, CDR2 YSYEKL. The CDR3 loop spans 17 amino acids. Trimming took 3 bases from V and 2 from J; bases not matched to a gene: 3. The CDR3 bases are TGCGCCAGCAGCCATCGGACTAGCGGGGGAAACACCGGGGAGCTGTTTTTT. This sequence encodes CASSHRTSGGNTGELFF.

The CDR3 DNA reads as TGTGCCAGCAGTTCCCGACAGATTGAAGCTTTCTTT. As protein: CASSSRQIEAFF. V gene TRBV6-2 or TRBV6-3 combines with J gene TRBJ1-1; tentative D call: TRBD1 (5 bases). CDR1 is MNHEY and CDR2 is SVGEGT in the germline V gene. The CDR3 runs to 12 residues. V was shortened by 4 bases and J by 7 bases, with 10 bases between the two germline ends.

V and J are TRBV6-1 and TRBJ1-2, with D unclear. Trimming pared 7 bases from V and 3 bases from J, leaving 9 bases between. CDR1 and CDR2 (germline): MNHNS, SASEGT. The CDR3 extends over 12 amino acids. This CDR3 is CASTQEDYGYTF. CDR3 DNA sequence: TGTGCCAGCACCCAAGAGGACTATGGCTACACCTTC.

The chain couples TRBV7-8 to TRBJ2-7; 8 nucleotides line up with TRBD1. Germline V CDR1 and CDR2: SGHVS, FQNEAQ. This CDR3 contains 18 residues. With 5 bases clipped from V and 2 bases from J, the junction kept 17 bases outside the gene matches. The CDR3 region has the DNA TGTGCCAGCAGCCGAAAAATTATAGGGACAGGCCAGCCCTACGAGCAGTACTTC. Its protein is CASSRKIIGTGQPYEQYF.

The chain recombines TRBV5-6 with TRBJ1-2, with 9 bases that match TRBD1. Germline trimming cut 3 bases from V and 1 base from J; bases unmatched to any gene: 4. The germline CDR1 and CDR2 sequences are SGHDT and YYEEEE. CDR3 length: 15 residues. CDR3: CASSWVDRGNYGYTF. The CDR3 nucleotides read TGTGCCAGCAGCTGGGTGGACAGGGGTAACTATGGCTACACCTTC.

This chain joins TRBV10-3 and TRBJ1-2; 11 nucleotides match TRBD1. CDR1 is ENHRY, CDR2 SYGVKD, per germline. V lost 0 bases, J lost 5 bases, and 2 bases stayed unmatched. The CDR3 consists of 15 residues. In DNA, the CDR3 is TGTGCCATCAGTGAGTCGGGGACAGGGGGATATGGCTACACCTTC. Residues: CAISESGTGGYGYTF.

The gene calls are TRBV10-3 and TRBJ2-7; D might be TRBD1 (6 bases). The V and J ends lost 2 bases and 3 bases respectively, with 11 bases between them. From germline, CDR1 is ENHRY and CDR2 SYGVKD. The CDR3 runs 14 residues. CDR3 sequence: CAISEGGTIYEQYF. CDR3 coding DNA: TGTGCCATCAGTGAGGGTGGGACAATCTACGAGCAGTACTTC.

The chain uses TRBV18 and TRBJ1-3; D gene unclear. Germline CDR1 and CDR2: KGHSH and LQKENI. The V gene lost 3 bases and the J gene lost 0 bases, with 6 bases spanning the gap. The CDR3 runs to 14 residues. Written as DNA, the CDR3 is TGTGCCAGCTCACCTCCGGGCTCTGGAAACACCATATATTTT. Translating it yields CASSPPGSGNTIYF.

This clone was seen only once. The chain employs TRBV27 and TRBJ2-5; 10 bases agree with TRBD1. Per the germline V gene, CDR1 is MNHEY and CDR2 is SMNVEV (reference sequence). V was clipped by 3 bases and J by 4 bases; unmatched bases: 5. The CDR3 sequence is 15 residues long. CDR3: CASSFSRTGGETQYF. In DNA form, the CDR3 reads TGTGCCAGCAGTTTCTCCCGGACAGGGGGAGAGACCCAGTACTTC.

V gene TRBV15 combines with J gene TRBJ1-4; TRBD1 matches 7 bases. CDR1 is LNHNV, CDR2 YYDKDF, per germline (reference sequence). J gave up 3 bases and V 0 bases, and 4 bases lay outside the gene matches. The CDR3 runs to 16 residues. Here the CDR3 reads CATSRDGDRPNEKLFF. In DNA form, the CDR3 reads TGTGCCACCAGCAGAGATGGGGACAGACCTAATGAAAAACTGTTTTTT.

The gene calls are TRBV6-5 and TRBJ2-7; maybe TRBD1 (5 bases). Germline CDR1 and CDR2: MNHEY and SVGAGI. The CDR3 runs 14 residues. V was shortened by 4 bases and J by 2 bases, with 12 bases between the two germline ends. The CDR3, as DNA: TGTGCCAGCAGTTTCAGCCAGGGCCCCTACGAGCAGTACTTC. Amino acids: CASSFSQGPYEQYF.

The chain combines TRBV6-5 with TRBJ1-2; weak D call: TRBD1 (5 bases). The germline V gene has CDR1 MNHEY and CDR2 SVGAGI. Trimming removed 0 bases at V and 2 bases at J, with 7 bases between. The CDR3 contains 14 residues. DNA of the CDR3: TGTGCCAGCAGTTACTCTGGGGGGAACTATGGCTACACCTTC. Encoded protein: CASSYSGGNYGYTF.

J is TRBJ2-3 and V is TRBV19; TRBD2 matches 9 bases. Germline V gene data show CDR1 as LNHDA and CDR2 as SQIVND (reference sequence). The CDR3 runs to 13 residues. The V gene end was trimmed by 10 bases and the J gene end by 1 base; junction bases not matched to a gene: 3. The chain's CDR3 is CATIAGGTDTQYF. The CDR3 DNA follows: TGTGCCACTATAGCGGGGGGCACAGATACGCAGTATTTT.